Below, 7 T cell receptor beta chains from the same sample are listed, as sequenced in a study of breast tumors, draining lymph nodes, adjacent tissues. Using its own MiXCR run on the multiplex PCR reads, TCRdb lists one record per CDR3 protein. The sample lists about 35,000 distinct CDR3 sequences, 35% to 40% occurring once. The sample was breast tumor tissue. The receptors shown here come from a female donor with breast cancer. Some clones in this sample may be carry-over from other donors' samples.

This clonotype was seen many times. The CDR3 spells CASSTGTGGNQPQHF. The CDR3, as DNA: TGTGCCAGCAGCACCGGGACAGGGGGTAATCAGCCCCAGCATTTT. The genes are TRBV11-2 and TRBJ1-5, with 11 bases aligning to TRBD1. With V trimmed by 5 bases and J by 4 bases, 4 bases remained unmatched. This CDR3 spans 15 amino acids. CDR1 is SGHAT and CDR2 is FQNNGV in the germline V gene. Together with reference TRBV11-2 and TRBJ1-5, the CDR3 gives the full variable domain: EAGVAQSPRYKIIEKRQSVAFWCNPISGHATLYWYQQILGQGPKLLIQFQNNGVVDDSQLPKDRFSAERLKGVDSTLKIQPAKLEDSAVYLCASSTGTGGNQPQHFGDGTRLSIL.

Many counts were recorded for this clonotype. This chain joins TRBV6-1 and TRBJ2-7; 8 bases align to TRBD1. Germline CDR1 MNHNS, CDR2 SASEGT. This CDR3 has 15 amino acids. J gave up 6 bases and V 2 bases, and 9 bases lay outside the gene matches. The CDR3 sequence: CASSEIGDRQSEQYF. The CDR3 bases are TGTGCCAGCAGTGAAATCGGGGACAGGCAGTCCGAGCAGTACTTC.

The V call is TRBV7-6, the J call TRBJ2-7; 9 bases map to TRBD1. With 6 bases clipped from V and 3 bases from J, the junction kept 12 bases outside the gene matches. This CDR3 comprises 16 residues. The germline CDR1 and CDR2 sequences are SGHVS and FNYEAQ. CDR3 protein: CASSSDGGQGVYEQYF. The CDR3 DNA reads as TGTGCCAGCAGTTCAGACGGGGGACAGGGAGTCTACGAGCAGTACTTC.

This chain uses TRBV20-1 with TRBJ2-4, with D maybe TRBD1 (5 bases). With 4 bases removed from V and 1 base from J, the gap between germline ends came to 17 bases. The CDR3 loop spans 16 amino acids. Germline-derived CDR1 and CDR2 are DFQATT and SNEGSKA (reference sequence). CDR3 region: CSATRTPRGAKNIQYF. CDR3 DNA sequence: TGCAGTGCTACCCGGACACCCCGTGGGGCCAAAAACATTCAGTACTTC.

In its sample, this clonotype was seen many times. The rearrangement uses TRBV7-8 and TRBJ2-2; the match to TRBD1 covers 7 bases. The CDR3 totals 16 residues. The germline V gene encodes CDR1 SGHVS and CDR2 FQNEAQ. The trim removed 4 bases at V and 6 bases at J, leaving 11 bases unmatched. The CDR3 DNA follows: TGTGCCAGCAGCTCTAGACAGGGTAGAGTTCCCGGGGAGCTGTTTTTT. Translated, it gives CASSSRQGRVPGELFF.

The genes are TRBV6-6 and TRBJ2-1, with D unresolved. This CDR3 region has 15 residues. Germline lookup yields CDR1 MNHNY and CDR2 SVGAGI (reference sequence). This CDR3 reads CAGSYWGVGDNEQFF. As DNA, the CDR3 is TGTGCTGGCAGTTATTGGGGTGTTGGGGACAATGAGCAGTTCTTC.

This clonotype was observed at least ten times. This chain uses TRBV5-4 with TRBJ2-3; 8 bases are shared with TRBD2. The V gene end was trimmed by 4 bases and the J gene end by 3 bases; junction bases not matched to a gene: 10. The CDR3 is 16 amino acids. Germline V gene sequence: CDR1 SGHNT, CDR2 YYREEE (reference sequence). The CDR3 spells CASSPPGGERTDTQYF. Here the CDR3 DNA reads TGTGCCAGCAGCCCCCCGGGGGGGGAGAGGACAGATACGCAGTATTTT.